The present T cell receptor (beta chain) was sequenced within a study of long-term antiretroviral therapy in people with HIV. Samples were assayed with immunoSEQ v3.0 at survey level. Assay: immunoSEQ multiplex PCR; the TCRdb copy retains only in-frame clones and omits some. The table includes roughly 20,000 clones, around 82% detected once. The germline V and J ends were trimmed by 3 bases and 0 bases, with 12 bases remaining between them. The CDR3 length is 15 residues. Germline CDR1 is MDHEN and CDR2 is SYDVKM. All participants with HIV were treated in the United States. The sequences come from unsorted PBMCs, collected at the start of antiretroviral therapy. The clonotype was recovered from a man aged 45-60 years with HIV. J is TRBJ2-7 and V is TRBV28, with D unclear. The CDR3 DNA reads TGTGCCAGCAGTTTCCGAGACGTTGGCTCCTACGAGCAGTACTTC. Its protein product is CASSFRDVGSYEQYF.